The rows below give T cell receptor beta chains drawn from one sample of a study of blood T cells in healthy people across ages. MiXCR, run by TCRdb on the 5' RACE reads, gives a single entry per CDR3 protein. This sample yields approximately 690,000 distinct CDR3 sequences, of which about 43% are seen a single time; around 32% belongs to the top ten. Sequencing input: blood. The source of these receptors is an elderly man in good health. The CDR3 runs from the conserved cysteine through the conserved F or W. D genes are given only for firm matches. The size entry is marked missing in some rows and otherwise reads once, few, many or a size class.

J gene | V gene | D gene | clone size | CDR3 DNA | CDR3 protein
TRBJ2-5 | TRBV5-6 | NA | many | TGTGCCAGCAGCTTAATGGCGGGGACCCAAGAGACCCAGTACTTC | CASSLMAGTQETQYF
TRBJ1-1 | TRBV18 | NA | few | TGTGCCAGCTCACCACAGGGAGAGAACACTGAAGCTTTCTTT | CASSPQGENTEAFF
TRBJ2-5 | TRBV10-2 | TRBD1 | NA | TGCGCCAGCAGCCCGGGACAGGGGGCAAAAGATCAGTACTTC | CASSPGQGAKDQYF
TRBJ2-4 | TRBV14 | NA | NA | TGTGCCAGCAGCCAAGATACCATAAGTGACCGAGCCAAAAACATTCAGTACTTC | CASSQDTISDRAKNIQYF
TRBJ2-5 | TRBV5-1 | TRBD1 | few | TGCGCCAGCAGCTTGGTACAGGGGGCCTACAATGAGCAGTACTTC | CASSLVQGAYNEQYF
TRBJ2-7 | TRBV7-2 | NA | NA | TGTGCCAGCAGCTTAAGGGGGGCAGATGACGAGCAGTACTTC | CASSLRGADDEQYF
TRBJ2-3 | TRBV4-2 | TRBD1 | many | TGTGCCAGCAGCCAAGGGCTGGGACAGGGTATAGATACGCAGTATTTT | CASSQGLGQGIDTQYF
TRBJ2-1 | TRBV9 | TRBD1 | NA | TGTGCCAGCAGCGCGGACAGGGGCACCTACAATGAGCAGTTCTTC | CASSADRGTYNEQFF
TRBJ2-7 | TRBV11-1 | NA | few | TGTGCCAGCAGCCCTCATATTAGGGGAGGAAGCGAGCAGTACTTC | CASSPHIRGGSEQYF
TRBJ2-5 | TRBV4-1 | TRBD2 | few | TGCGCCAGCAGCCCCCTGCCTAGCGGGGGAAGAGAGACCCAGTACTTC | CASSPLPSGGRETQYF
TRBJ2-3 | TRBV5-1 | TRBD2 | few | TGCGCCAGCAGCTTGGACGTGGGGGGGGCAGATACGCAGTATTTT | CASSLDVGGADTQYF
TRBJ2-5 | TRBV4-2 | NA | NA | TGTGCCAGCAGCCAAGAAGAATGGAGTGGGGTAGGGGCAGAGAAGACCCAGTACTTC | CASSQEEWSGVGAEKTQYF
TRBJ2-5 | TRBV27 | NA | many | TGTGCCAGCAGCCGAACCCAGCGGCCCCGGGAGACCCAGTACTTC | CASSRTQRPRETQYF
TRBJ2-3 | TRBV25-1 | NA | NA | TGTGCCAGCAGTGAATATAGGGTACAGGATACGCAGTATTTT | CASSEYRVQDTQYF
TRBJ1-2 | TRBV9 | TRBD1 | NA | TGTGCCAGCAGCCTAGAGACAGGGAGCGGCTATGGCTACACCTTC | CASSLETGSGYGYTF
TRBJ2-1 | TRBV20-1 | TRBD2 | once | TGCAGTGCTCTAAAGGGACTAGCGGGAAGGTCCTACAATGAGCAGTTCTTC | CSALKGLAGRSYNEQFF
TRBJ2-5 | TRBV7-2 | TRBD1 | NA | TGTGCCAGCAGCTTAGACCACAGGGGGCTAGGGGAGCAGTACTTC | CASSLDHRGLGEQYF
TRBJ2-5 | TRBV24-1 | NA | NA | TGTGCCACTAGTGATTTGCAGTCCTGGGAAGGCCAAGAGACCCAGTACTTC | CATSDLQSWEGQETQYF
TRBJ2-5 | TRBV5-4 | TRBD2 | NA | TGTGCCAGCAGCGGGGGGTCCGGGACTAGCGGGAGAGGAAAGACCCAGTACTTC | CASSGGSGTSGRGKTQYF
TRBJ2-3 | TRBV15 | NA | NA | TGTGCCACCAGCAGAAGCGATTACACAGATACGCAGTATTTT | CATSRSDYTDTQYF
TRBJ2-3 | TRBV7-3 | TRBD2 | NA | TGTGCCAGCAGTTCTCCGGGACTAGCGGGGTCAGATACGCAGTATTTT | CASSSPGLAGSDTQYF
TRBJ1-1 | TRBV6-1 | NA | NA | TGTGCCAGCATTCTACTACAGAACACTGAAGCTTTCTTT | CASILLQNTEAFF
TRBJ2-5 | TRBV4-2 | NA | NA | TGTGCCAGCATGTTACAGTCCTCGGGGGAGCAGTACTTC | CASMLQSSGEQYF
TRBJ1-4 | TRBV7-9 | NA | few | TGTGCCAGCAGCCGCGGTCTGACCACAACTAATGAAAAACTGTTTTTT | CASSRGLTTTNEKLFF
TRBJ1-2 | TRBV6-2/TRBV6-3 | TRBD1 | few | TGTGCCAGCAAGGACAGGGGACCTTTTTATAACTATGGCTACACCTTC | CASKDRGPFYNYGYTF
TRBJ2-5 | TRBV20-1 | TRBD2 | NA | TGCAGTGCTAGAGATCCCTGGGTGGGGGGGAGTCGGAAGACCCAGTACTTC | CSARDPWVGGSRKTQYF
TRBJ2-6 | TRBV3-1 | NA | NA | TGTGCCAGCAGCACCCCTACAGGGATCTCTGGGGCCAACGTCCTGACTTTC | CASSTPTGISGANVLTF
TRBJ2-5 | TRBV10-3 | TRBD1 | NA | TGTGCCATCAGTGATTGGACAGGACAAGAGACCCAGTACTTC | CAISDWTGQETQYF
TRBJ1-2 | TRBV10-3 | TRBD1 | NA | TGTGCCATCAGTGCCACAGGACAGGGTGGCTACACCTTC | CAISATGQGGYTF
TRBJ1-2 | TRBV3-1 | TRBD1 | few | TGTGCCAGCAGCCAGAGGGACAGGGCCGTTGGCTACACCTTC | CASSQRDRAVGYTF
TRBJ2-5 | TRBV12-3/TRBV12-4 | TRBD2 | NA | TGTGCCAGCAGCCCCTCAACTAGCGGGAGAGAGACCCAGTACTTC | CASSPSTSGRETQYF
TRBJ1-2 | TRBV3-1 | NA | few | TGTGCCAGCAGCCAAGAAACTCGGGTCGGCTACACCTTC | CASSQETRVGYTF
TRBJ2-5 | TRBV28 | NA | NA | TGTGCCAGCAGTCCCCGGATGGGGCCGGAAGAGACCCAGTACTTC | CASSPRMGPEETQYF
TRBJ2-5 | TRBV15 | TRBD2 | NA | TGTGCCACCAGCAGAGATGGGGAACTAGCGGGAGTTGGTGAGCAGTACTTC | CATSRDGELAGVGEQYF
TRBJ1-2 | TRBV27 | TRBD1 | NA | TGTGCCAGCAGTCTGGGGACAGGGGCAGGCTATGGCTACACCTTC | CASSLGTGAGYGYTF
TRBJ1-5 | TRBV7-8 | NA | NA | TGTGCCAGCAGCTTAAACAAGGGGCATCAGCCCCAGCATTTT | CASSLNKGHQPQHF
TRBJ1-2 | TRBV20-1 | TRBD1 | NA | TGCAGTGCTAGGGACAGGAGATTAAACTATGGCTACACCTTC | CSARDRRLNYGYTF
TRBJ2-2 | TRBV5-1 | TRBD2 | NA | TGCGCCAGCAGCCCAGAGCGGGGGCGCACCGGGGAGCTGTTTTTT | CASSPERGRTGELFF
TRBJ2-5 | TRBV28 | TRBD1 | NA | TGTGCCAGCAGCGGTACGGGACAGGGGGCTGGGGAGACCCAGTACTTC | CASSGTGQGAGETQYF
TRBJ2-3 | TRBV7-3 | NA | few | TGTGCCAGCAGCCCCGTAGCGGTTGACACAGATACGCAGTATTTT | CASSPVAVDTDTQYF
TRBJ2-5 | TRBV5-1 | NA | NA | TGCGCCAGCAGCATCGGACAGCCCGGTCAAGAGACCCAGTACTTC | CASSIGQPGQETQYF